Described below is a single TCR beta chain sequence and its context. The data were taken from a study of blood T cell repertoires in COVID-19. Whole-study context: Donors in the United States, Italy and Spain gave samples during acute or convalescent COVID-19. Sources were T cells, B-cell-depleted T cells, or PBMCs; the material itself was cDNA or gDNA.

Looked up from germline, CDR1 is SEHNR and CDR2 is FQNEAQ (reference sequence). V shed 4 bases, J shed 4 bases, and the junction held 3 bases outside the gene matches. CDR3 length: 15 residues. Source study methods: Cell counts per sample came from amplifying reference gene primers. Profiling relied on immunoSEQ multiplex PCR, and the TCRdb table lists in-frame clones only, not all of them. The V and J calls and clone size are taken from that table; D and trimming were inferred from the DNA. Here the sample spans about 110,000 clones, around 90% being singletons. The chain links TRBV7-9 to TRBJ2-2; 10 bases line up with TRBD1. The sample taken for sequencing was peripheral blood. The receptor was derived from a human donor in a cohort sampled during active COVID-19. The CDR3 spells CASSWTGGPTGELFF. The CDR3 DNA sequence: TGTGCCAGCAGCTGGACAGGGGGGCCCACCGGGGAGCTGTTTTTT.